This T cell receptor (beta chain) was recovered during a study of CD8+CD57+ T cells in acquired aplastic anemia. Study-wide results and limits: Patients and controls shared roughly 30 CD8+ CDR3 sequences, which appeared highly expressed in patients and within their immunodominant clones.

The CDR3 spans 14 residues. Germline CDR1 is MNHNS and CDR2 is SASEGT. The sample holds many counts of this clonotype. Its antigen remains unidentified. A junction boundary mismatches the germline segment, possibly from a read error. Using genomic DNA as the template, TCR beta VDJ and CDR3 profiling was carried out. TCRdb ran MiXCR on the reads and lists one entry per CDR3 protein. The repertoire holds around 130,000 distinct CDR3 sequences, about half seen once, with about 2.5% in the top ten. This chain joins TRBV6-1 and TRBJ2-7, with 8 bases that match TRBD1. The clonotype was recovered from a human donor in good health, serving as a control. The sample consisted of sorted CD4+, CD8+, or CD8+CD57+ T cells (not recorded which) from PBMCs. CDR3 loop: CASRDTGGPYEQYF. In nucleotides, the CDR3 is TGTGCCAGCCGTGACACAGGGGGGCCCTACGAGCAGTACTTC.